These 30 T cell receptor beta chains originate from one sample sequenced in a study of neoadjuvant anti-PD-1 for oral cavity cancer. Profiling relied on immunoSEQ multiplex PCR, and the TCRdb table lists in-frame clones only, not all of them. The sample yields 20,000 to 25,000 clones, more than 35% seen once. Time point: after neoadjuvant nivolumab, at surgical resection. Sample: tumor tissue, taken after nivolumab (anti-PD-1) treatment. The receptors derive from a person between 35 and 79 years old with oral cavity squamous cell carcinoma.

This chain connects TRBV9 to TRBJ2-3; D may be TRBD1 or TRBD2 (6 bases each). The CDR3 loop spans 16 amino acids. Germline V gives CDR1 SGDLS, CDR2 YYNGEE. V shed 0 bases and J shed 6 bases, with 17 bases lying between them. This chain's CDR3 is CASSVDQGGPADTQYF. The DNA for the CDR3 is TGTGCCAGCAGCGTAGATCAAGGGGGGCCGGCGGATACGCAGTATTTT.

This clone was picked up many times. The gene calls are TRBV7-9 and TRBJ1-1; D is possibly TRBD1 (5 bases). Germline lookup yields CDR1 SEHNR and CDR2 FQNEAQ (reference sequence). The CDR3 covers 14 residues. V was trimmed by 3 bases and J by 6 bases, leaving 14 bases between them. The CDR3 spells CASSFRTTGAEAFF. The CDR3 bases are TGTGCCAGCAGCTTCAGAACGACGGGGGCTGAAGCTTTCTTT.

The gene calls are TRBV12-5 and TRBJ2-7; 10 bases map to TRBD1. The CDR3 loop spans 14 amino acids. Germline assignment: CDR1 LGHNT and CDR2 FRNRAP. V shed 3 bases and J 4 bases; nucleotides not matched to a gene: 3. CDR3 nucleotide sequence: TGTGCTAGTGGTTTAGGACAGGGGGGATACGAGCAGTACTTC. Translation gives CASGLGQGGYEQYF. Full variable domain (rest looked up from reference TRBV12-5 and TRBJ2-7): DARVTQTPRHKVTEMGQEVTMRCQPILGHNTVFWYRQTMMQGLELLAYFRNRAPLDDSGMPKDRFSAEMPDATLATLKIQPSEPRDSAVYFCASGLGQGGYEQYFGPGTRLTVT.

This clone was counted only a few times. The J gene is TRBJ2-5, the V gene TRBV29-1, with 9 bases that match TRBD1. The germline CDR1 and CDR2 sequences are SQVTM and ANQGSEA. CDR3 length: 13 amino acids. V gave up 8 bases and J gave up 5 bases; unmatched junction bases: 9. The CDR3 sequence: CSTYRGRGETQYF. The CDR3 bases are TGCAGCACATACAGGGGGCGCGGGGAGACCCAGTACTTC.

The rearrangement links TRBV4-3 to TRBJ2-7; D gene unclear. This CDR3 comprises 13 residues. Trimming left V 2 bases short and J 2 bases short, with 7 bases between. Germline CDR1 LGHNA, CDR2 YSLEER. This CDR3 reads CASSQWATYEQYF. CDR3 in DNA: TGCGCCAGCAGCCAATGGGCTACCTACGAGCAGTACTTC.

This clone was observed many times. The gene calls are TRBV18 and TRBJ2-5, with D uncertain. Germline V gives CDR1 KGHSH, CDR2 LQKENI. The CDR3 length is 11 residues. V lost 3 bases and J lost 5, with 4 bases in between. CDR3 protein: CASSPGETQYF. For the CDR3, the DNA is TGTGCCAGCTCACCGGGGGAGACCCAGTACTTC.

The chain is built from TRBV9 and TRBJ1-4, with 7 bases lining up with TRBD1. The CDR3 has 15 residues. Germline V gives CDR1 SGDLS, CDR2 YYNGEE. Trimming at V came to 4 bases and at J to 6 bases, leaving 9 bases not matched to a gene. DNA for the CDR3: TGTGCCAGCAGCTTTCGACAGGGCGGAGATGAAAAACTGTTTTTT. This translates into CASSFRQGGDEKLFF.

This clone came up a few times. The chain has TRBV28 and TRBJ1-2, with D possibly being TRBD1 (6 bases). Trimming removed 3 bases at V and 8 bases at J, with 19 bases between. Germline lookup yields CDR1 MDHEN and CDR2 SYDVKM. CDR3 length: 15 residues. Here the CDR3 DNA reads TGTGCCAGCAGTTTCCTCCCCCGGACAGCGGGGGGCTACACCTTC. It yields the protein CASSFLPRTAGGYTF.

The chain has TRBV5-1 and TRBJ2-3, with D possibly matching TRBD2 (5 bases). The CDR3 consists of 17 residues. The germline gives CDR1 SGHRS, CDR2 YFSETQ. Trimming shortened V by 3 bases and J by 0 bases, and 17 bases separated the two germline ends. CDR3 coding DNA: TGCGCCAGCAGCTATCTCTTTAGCGAAACTAGCACAGATACGCAGTATTTT. This encodes CASSYLFSETSTDTQYF.

In DNA, the CDR3 is TGTGCCAGCAGTGGGGAGGGGATTTACACTGAAGCTTTCTTT. Translating gives CASSGEGIYTEAFF. The chain recombines TRBV25-1 with TRBJ1-1, with D maybe TRBD1 (5 bases). The germline V gene encodes CDR1 MGHDK and CDR2 SYGVNS. V shed 4 bases and J shed 3 bases, with 12 bases lying between them. This CDR3 region has 14 residues.

The V gene is TRBV7-8, the J gene TRBJ1-5; D may be TRBD1 (6 bases). Germline values: CDR1 SGHVS, CDR2 FQNEAQ. CDR3 size: 16 residues. V was clipped by 1 base and J by 1 base, with 11 bases between them. CDR3 nucleotides: TGTGCCAGCAGCTTAGGGGGGGCTGGAAGCAATCAGCCCCAGCATTTT. Amino acid sequence: CASSLGGAGSNQPQHF.

The chain links TRBV19 to TRBJ2-1; a weak D match, TRBD2 (5 bases). The CDR3 is 13 residues long. Trimming removed 3 bases from V and 5 bases from J, with 8 bases in between. Germline V gives CDR1 LNHDA, CDR2 SQIVND (reference sequence). CDR3 loop: CASSIGLHNEQFF. CDR3 nucleotides: TGTGCCAGTAGTATCGGACTGCACAATGAGCAGTTCTTC. The full variable domain, with the rest looked up from reference TRBV19 and TRBJ2-1, is DGGITQSPKYLFRKEGQNVTLSCEQNLNHDAMYWYRQDPGQGLRLIYYSQIVNDFQKGDIAEGYSVSREKKESFPLTVTSAQKNPTAFYLCASSIGLHNEQFFGPGTRLTVL.

This sequence joins TRBV18 and TRBJ2-5; D may be TRBD1 (6 bases). The CDR3 spans 14 residues. Germline V CDR1 and CDR2: KGHSH, LQKENI. The germline V and J ends were trimmed by 4 bases and 2 bases, with 11 bases remaining between them. The DNA for the CDR3 is TGTGCCAGCTCACGAGGGGGTTCTCAAGAGACCCAGTACTTC. It specifies CASSRGGSQETQYF.

V and J are TRBV5-6 and TRBJ2-5; D not certain. The CDR3 is made up of 13 amino acids. The germline V and J ends were trimmed by 0 bases and 3 bases, with 6 bases remaining between them. Germline V CDR1 and CDR2: SGHDT, YYEEEE. This CDR3 reads CASSLGYKETQYF. The CDR3 coding sequence is TGTGCCAGCAGCTTGGGATATAAAGAGACCCAGTACTTC.

This clone is labeled medium-sized (0.01 to 0.1%). V and J are TRBV5-6 and TRBJ1-1; 8 bases agree with TRBD1. V was pared by 2 bases and J by 5 bases, with 8 bases of the junction left unmatched. The CDR3 consists of 15 residues. Per germline, CDR1 SGHDT and CDR2 YYEEEE. CDR3 region: CASSLINRGGTEAFF. DNA of the CDR3: TGTGCCAGCAGCTTAATCAACAGGGGGGGAACTGAAGCTTTCTTT.

This clone was found a few times. The gene calls are TRBV5-1 and TRBJ1-1; 10 bases agree with TRBD1. Losses at the gene ends were 0 bases for V and 7 bases for J; bases not matched to a gene: 9. CDR1 and CDR2 from the germline V gene are SGHRS and YFSETQ. The CDR3 has 16 amino acids. CDR3: CASSLGSPGQGNEAFF. The CDR3 nucleotides read TGCGCCAGCAGCTTGGGATCCCCGGGACAGGGGAATGAAGCTTTCTTT.

The rearrangement uses TRBV7-2 and TRBJ2-1; 7 nucleotides match TRBD1. The CDR3 spans 15 residues. Germline CDR1 SGHTA, CDR2 FQGNSA. Unmatched junction bases numbered 3, after V lost 0 bases and J lost 4 bases. The CDR3 is CASSLAQGVYNEQFF. CDR3 nucleotide sequence: TGTGCCAGCAGCTTAGCTCAGGGGGTGTACAATGAGCAGTTCTTC.

This clone has a count of ten or more. The chain is built from TRBV7-6 and TRBJ2-3; D is possibly TRBD1 (6 bases). The length of the CDR3 is 17 residues. Germline V gene sequence: CDR1 SGHVS, CDR2 FNYEAQ. Trimming cost V 1 base and J 3 bases, with 17 bases left between them. The CDR3 region has the DNA TGTGCCAGCAGCTTAGGCCGGAGGTGGGGGCTGACAGATACGCAGTATTTT. The encoded protein is CASSLGRRWGLTDTQYF.

The rearrangement uses TRBV7-9 and TRBJ2-7; D not resolved. This CDR3 is built from 15 residues. V was cut by 3 bases and J by 5 bases, with 17 bases left in between. Germline lookup yields CDR1 SEHNR and CDR2 FQNEAQ (reference sequence). The DNA of the CDR3 is TGTGCCAGCAGCTTGAGCCTTAAGGGCGTGGACGAGCAGTACTTC. Protein product: CASSLSLKGVDEQYF. Full variable domain (outside the CDR3, taken from reference TRBV7-9 and TRBJ2-7): DTGVSQNPRHKITKRGQNVTFRCDPISEHNRLYWYRQTLGQGPEFLTYFQNEAQLEKSRLLSDRFSAERPKGSFSTLEIQRTEQGDSAMYLCASSLSLKGVDEQYFGPGTRLTVT.

The rearrangement uses TRBV2 and TRBJ2-1, with 12 positions matching TRBD1. V dropped 9 bases and J dropped 6; count of bases not matched to a gene: 3. Germline V gene data show CDR1 as SNHLY and CDR2 as FYNNEI. The CDR3 contains 13 residues. The CDR3 is CARGTGGGNEQFF. The CDR3 DNA follows: TGTGCCAGGGGGACAGGGGGCGGCAATGAGCAGTTCTTC.

The rearrangement uses TRBV10-3 and TRBJ1-5, with D unresolved. Germline assignment: CDR1 ENHRY and CDR2 SYGVKD. The CDR3 covers 14 residues. Trimming cost V 10 bases and J 1 base, with 14 bases left between them. This CDR3 is CASRGTSSNQPQHF. Here the CDR3 DNA reads TGTGCCAGTCGAGGTACGTCGAGCAATCAGCCCCAGCATTTT.

This clone was detected a few times. The chain combines TRBV7-2 with TRBJ1-2; 7 bases are a match to TRBD1. The CDR3 extends over 15 amino acids. From germline, CDR1 is SGHTA and CDR2 FQGNSA. The J segment lost 1 base and the V segment lost 2 bases, leaving 4 bases of the junction unmatched. The CDR3 reads CASSLMGQSNYGYTF. In nucleotides, the CDR3 is TGTGCCAGCAGCTTAATGGGACAGAGTAACTATGGCTACACCTTC.

This rearrangement joins TRBV5-1 to TRBJ2-2; a weak D match, TRBD1 (6 bases). The germline V and J ends were trimmed by 7 bases and 0 bases, with 16 bases remaining between them. The CDR3 has 16 residues. CDR1 SGHRS and CDR2 YFSETQ come from the germline V gene. The CDR3 spells CASGPRTAANTGELFF. CDR3 coding DNA: TGCGCCAGCGGCCCGCGGACAGCCGCGAACACCGGGGAGCTGTTTTTT.

Only a few counts were recorded for this clone. The chain has TRBV7-2 and TRBJ2-1; 11 bases line up with TRBD2. CDR1 is SGHTA and CDR2 is FQGNSA in the germline V gene. J was trimmed by 7 bases and V by 4 bases; bases with no gene match: 12. The CDR3 runs 17 residues. The CDR3 protein is CASSSDSGGALGNEQFF. CDR3 in DNA: TGTGCCAGCAGCTCAGATAGCGGGGGGGCCTTGGGAAATGAGCAGTTCTTC.

Many counts were recorded for this clone. CDR3 nucleotide sequence: TGTGCCAGCAGCTTGATTGACGGAAACAGAGATACGCAGTATTTT. Translation gives CASSLIDGNRDTQYF. The J gene is TRBJ2-3, the V gene TRBV7-9; D remains ambiguous. The germline V gene has CDR1 SEHNR and CDR2 FQNEAQ (reference sequence). Trimming removed 3 bases at V and 5 bases at J, with 15 bases between. The length of the CDR3 is 15 residues.

The rearrangement uses TRBV19 and TRBJ2-5, with TRBD2 matching 9 bases. Germline CDR1 reads LNHDA; CDR2 reads SQIVND (reference sequence). V lost 6 bases, J lost 1 base, and 6 bases stayed unmatched. The CDR3 consists of 15 residues. CDR3 in DNA: TGTGCCAGTAGGGTAGCGGGGGCGTCCCAAGAGACCCAGTACTTC. Translation: CASRVAGASQETQYF.

V usage is TRBV9 and J usage is TRBJ1-6; D unclear. The CDR3 loop spans 14 amino acids. Germline CDR1 and CDR2: SGDLS and YYNGEE. The V end lost 4 bases, the J end lost 4 bases, and 9 bases lay between the germline ends. The CDR3 protein is CASSQEGYNSPLHF. Here the CDR3 DNA reads TGTGCCAGCAGCCAAGAAGGATATAATTCACCCCTCCACTTT.

V and J are TRBV28 and TRBJ2-2; 13 nucleotides agree with TRBD2. J gave up 0 bases and V 5 bases, and 12 bases lay outside the gene matches. The CDR3 has 20 residues. CDR1 MDHEN and CDR2 SYDVKM come from the germline V gene. In DNA form, the CDR3 reads TGTGCCAGCAGTCTTACCCGGACTAGCGGGGGACGCGCGAACACCGGGGAGCTGTTTTTT. Protein sequence: CASSLTRTSGGRANTGELFF.

This clone was counted once. The chain combines TRBV5-1 with TRBJ2-7; 9 bases are a match to TRBD1. Looked up from germline, CDR1 is SGHRS and CDR2 is YFSETQ. Trimming cost V 0 bases and J 5 bases; bases outside gene matches: 9. The length of the CDR3 is 16 residues. CDR3 sequence reads: CASSLVGGTGFDEQYF. CDR3 coding DNA: TGCGCCAGCAGCTTGGTAGGGGGGACAGGGTTTGACGAGCAGTACTTC.

The chain is built from TRBV11-2 and TRBJ1-4, with D uncertain. The CDR3 loop spans 13 amino acids. Germline V gene data show CDR1 as SGHAT and CDR2 as FQNNGV. V shed 5 bases and J shed 4 bases, with 8 bases lying between them. The CDR3 DNA is TGTGCCAGCAGCCCCCGACTTAATGAAAAACTGTTTTTT. Amino acid sequence: CASSPRLNEKLFF.